This record covers a single TCR beta chain. The study ran its PCR with 60 Vbeta and 13 Jbeta primers. TCRdb's copy holds only in-frame clones and misses some; the assay was immunoSEQ multiplex PCR. The sample records roughly 200,000 clones, approximately 82% being singletons. This sample stems from a study of cytomegalovirus exposure and HLA in healthy donors. Sequencing input: PBMCs. The sequence was collected from a man between 18 and 29 years old in good health and CMV-seronegative.

The DNA for the CDR3 is TGCGCCAGCAGCTGGCGACAGGGGGTTGGGTACGAGCAGTACTTC. Protein product: CASSWRQGVGYEQYF. This sequence joins TRBV5-1 and TRBJ2-7; the match to TRBD1 covers 9 bases. Germline loops: CDR1 SGHRS, CDR2 YFSETQ. With 3 bases clipped from V and 4 bases from J, the junction kept 8 bases outside the gene matches. CDR3 size: 15 residues.